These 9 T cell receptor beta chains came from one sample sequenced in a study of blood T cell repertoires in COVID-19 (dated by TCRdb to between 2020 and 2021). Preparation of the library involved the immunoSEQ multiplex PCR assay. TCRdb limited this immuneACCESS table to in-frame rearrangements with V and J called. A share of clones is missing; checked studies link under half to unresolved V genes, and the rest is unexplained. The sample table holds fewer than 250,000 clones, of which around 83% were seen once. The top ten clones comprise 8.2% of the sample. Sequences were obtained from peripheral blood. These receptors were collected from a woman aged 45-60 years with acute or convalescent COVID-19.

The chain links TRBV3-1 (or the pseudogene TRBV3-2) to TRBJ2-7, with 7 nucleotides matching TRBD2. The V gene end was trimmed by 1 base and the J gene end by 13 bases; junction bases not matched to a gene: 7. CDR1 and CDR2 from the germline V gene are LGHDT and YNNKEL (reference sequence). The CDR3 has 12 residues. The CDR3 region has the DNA TGTGCCAGCAGCCAAGGAGGAGCGGGACCATACTTC. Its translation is CASSQGGAGPYF.

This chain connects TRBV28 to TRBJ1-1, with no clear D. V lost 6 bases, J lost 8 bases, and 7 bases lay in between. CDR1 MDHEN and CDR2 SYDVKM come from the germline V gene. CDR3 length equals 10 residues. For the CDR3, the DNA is TGTGCCAGCAGGGAGGAGGAAGCTTTCTTT. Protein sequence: CASREEEAFF.

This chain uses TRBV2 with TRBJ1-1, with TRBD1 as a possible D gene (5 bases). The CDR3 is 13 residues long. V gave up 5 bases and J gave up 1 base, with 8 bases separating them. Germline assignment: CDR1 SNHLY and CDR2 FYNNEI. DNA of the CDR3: TGTGCCAGCAGTACCGACAGGAACACTGAAGCTTTCTTT. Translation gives CASSTDRNTEAFF. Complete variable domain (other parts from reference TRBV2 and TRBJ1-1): EPEVTQTPSHQVTQMGQEVILRCVPISNHLYFYWYRQILGQKVEFLVSFYNNEISEKSEIFDDQFSVERPDGSNFTLKIRSTKLEDSAMYFCASSTDRNTEAFFGQGTRLTVV.

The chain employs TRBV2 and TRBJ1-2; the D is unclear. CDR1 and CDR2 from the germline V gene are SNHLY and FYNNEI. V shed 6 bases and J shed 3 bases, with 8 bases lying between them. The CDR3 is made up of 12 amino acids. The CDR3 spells CASSGDDYGYTF. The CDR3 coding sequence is TGTGCCAGCAGCGGAGACGACTATGGCTACACCTTC.

Here the CDR3 DNA reads TGTGCCAGCAGCGTAGGTCCGGGAATGGAGACCCAGTACTTC. Protein sequence: CASSVGPGMETQYF. The rearrangement uses TRBV9 and TRBJ2-5; possible D gene TRBD2, 5 bases. Germline V gene lookup returns CDR1 SGDLS and CDR2 YYNGEE. The CDR3 is 14 residues long. V was clipped by 0 bases and J by 5 bases, with 11 bases between them.

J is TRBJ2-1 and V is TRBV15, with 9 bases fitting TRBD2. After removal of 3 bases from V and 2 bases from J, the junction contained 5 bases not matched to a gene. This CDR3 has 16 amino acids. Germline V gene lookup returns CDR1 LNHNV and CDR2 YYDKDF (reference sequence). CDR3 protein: CATSSGSGRPYNEQFF. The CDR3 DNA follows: TGTGCCACCAGCAGCGGAAGCGGGAGGCCCTACAATGAGCAGTTCTTC.

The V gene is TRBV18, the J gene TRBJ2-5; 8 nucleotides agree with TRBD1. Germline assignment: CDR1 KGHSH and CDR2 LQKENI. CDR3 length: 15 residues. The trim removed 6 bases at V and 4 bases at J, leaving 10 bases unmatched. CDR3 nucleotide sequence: TGTGCCAGCTCGTACGGACAGGGTGGCGGAGAGACCCAGTACTTC. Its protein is CASSYGQGGGETQYF.

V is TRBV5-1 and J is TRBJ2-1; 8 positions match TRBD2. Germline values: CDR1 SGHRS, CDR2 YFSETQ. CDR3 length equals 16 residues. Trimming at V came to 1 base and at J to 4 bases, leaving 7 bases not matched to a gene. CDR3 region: CASSLIPGLVYNEQFF. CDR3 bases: TGCGCCAGCAGCTTGATCCCGGGACTAGTGTACAATGAGCAGTTCTTC. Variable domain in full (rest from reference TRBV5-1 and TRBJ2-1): KAGVTQTPRYLIKTRGQQVTLSCSPISGHRSVSWYQQTPGQGLQFLFEYFSETQRNKGNFPGRFSGRQFSNSRSEMNVSTLELGDSALYLCASSLIPGLVYNEQFFGPGTRLTVL.

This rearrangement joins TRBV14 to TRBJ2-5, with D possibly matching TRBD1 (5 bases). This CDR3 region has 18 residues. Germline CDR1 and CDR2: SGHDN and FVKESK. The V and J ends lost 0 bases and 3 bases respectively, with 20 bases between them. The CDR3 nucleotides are TGTGCCAGCAGCCAAGATCGCTTTGCAGGGTTGGATGAAGAGACCCAGTACTTC. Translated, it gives CASSQDRFAGLDEETQYF. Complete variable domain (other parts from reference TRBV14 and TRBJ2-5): EAGVTQFPSHSVIEKGQTVTLRCDPISGHDNLYWYRRVMGKEIKFLLHFVKESKQDESGMPNNRFLAERTGGTYSTLKVQPAELEDSGVYFCASSQDRFAGLDEETQYFGPGTRLLVL.